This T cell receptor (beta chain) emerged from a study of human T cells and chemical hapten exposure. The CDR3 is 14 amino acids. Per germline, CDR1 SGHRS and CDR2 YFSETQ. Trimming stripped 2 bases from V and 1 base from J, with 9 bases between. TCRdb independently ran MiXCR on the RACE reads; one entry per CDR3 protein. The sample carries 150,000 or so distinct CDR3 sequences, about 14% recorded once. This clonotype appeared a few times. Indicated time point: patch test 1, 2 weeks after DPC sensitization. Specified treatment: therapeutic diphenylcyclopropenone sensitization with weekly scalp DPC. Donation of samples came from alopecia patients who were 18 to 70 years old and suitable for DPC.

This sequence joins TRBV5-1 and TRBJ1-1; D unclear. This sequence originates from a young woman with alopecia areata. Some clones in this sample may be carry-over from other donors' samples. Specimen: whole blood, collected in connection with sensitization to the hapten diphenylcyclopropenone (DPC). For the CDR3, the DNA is TGCGCCAGCAGCTTCTTTAAAGGGAACACTGAAGCTTTCTTT. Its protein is CASSFFKGNTEAFF. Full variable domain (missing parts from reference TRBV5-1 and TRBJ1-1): KAGVTQTPRYLIKTRGQQVTLSCSPISGHRSVSWYQQTPGQGLQFLFEYFSETQRNKGNFPGRFSGRQFSNSRSEMNVSTLELGDSALYLCASSFFKGNTEAFFGQGTRLTVV.